The T cell receptor (beta chain) under discussion was sequenced for a study of T cells expressing NK-cell markers. Across the whole study: Source material for TCR beta repertoires consisted of sorted CD3+CD56+NKG2C+, CD3+CD56+NKG2C- and CD3+CD56-NKG2C+ T cells. Among eight sequenced donors, seven carried HCMV seropositivity while one was seronegative.

In regard to this clonotype: Its antigen is as yet unknown.

Study-wide points: A handful of donors showed these clonotypes also leading the CD3+CD56-NKG2C+ fraction.

TCRdb reprocessed the 5' RACE reads and keeps a single row for each CDR3 protein, giving no DNA. The clone table shows some 440,000 distinct CDR3 sequences, with the ten largest holding around 1.4%. The CDR3 runs 11 residues. Germline V gene data show CDR1 as SGHAT and CDR2 as FQNNGV. The sequencing input was blood T cells: a sorted CD56 or NKG2C T cell subset, CD4+ or CD8+ T cells, or bulk PBMC T cells (not recorded which). This TCR came from a woman aged 45 to 65 in good health. The rearrangement joins TRBV11-2 to TRBJ2-1. The CDR3 is CASSPQYEQFF. Variable domain in full (rest from reference TRBV11-2 and TRBJ2-1): EAGVAQSPRYKIIEKRQSVAFWCNPISGHATLYWYQQILGQGPKLLIQFQNNGVVDDSQLPKDRFSAERLKGVDSTLKIQPAKLEDSAVYLCASSPQYEQFFGPGTRLTVL.